The next 18 T cell receptor beta chains were all read from a single sample in a study of persistence of HIV-infected CD4 T cells. Cells were stimulated with overlapping HIV-1 Gag 15-mer peptides. CD40L-negative CD69-negative CD45RO-high memory CD4+ T cells were sorted as populations depleted of antigen-responding cells. These receptors have no known antigen. The libraries were made with immunoSEQ version 4 in survey mode. Assay: immunoSEQ multiplex PCR; the TCRdb copy retains only in-frame clones and omits some. Among approximately 36,000 clones, approximately 81% were seen once, and the ten largest hold 5.4%. Sample: cultured CD4+ T cells from PBMCs, taken from a patient who received antiretroviral therapy. The receptors derive from an adult with HIV. The donor label of this sample is uncertain.

The chain joins TRBV6-5 to TRBJ1-1; 9 bases fit TRBD1. CDR3 size: 15 residues. The germline V gene has CDR1 MNHEY and CDR2 SVGAGI. The V gene end was trimmed by 5 bases and the J gene end by 3 bases; junction bases not matched to a gene: 7. The CDR3 region is CASSHRQGVDTEAFF. In DNA form, the CDR3 reads TGTGCCAGCAGTCATCGACAGGGGGTTGACACTGAAGCTTTCTTT.

The V gene is TRBV5-1, the J gene TRBJ2-7, with a possible D match to TRBD1 (5 bases). The CDR3 spans 13 residues. CDR1 SGHRS and CDR2 YFSETQ come from the germline V gene. Trimming pared 5 bases from V and 0 bases from J, leaving 9 bases between. The CDR3: CASRQGSSYEQYF. The CDR3, as DNA: TGCGCCAGCAGGCAGGGCAGCTCCTACGAGCAGTACTTC.

The chain joins TRBV4-2 to TRBJ2-1, with TRBD2 matching 8 bases. The CDR3 has 16 amino acids. Germline loops: CDR1 LGHNA, CDR2 YNFKEQ. V gave up 4 bases and J gave up 5 bases; unmatched junction bases: 10. This CDR3 reads CASSLLWRGDHNEQFF. CDR3 in DNA: TGTGCCAGCAGCCTCCTCTGGCGGGGGGACCACAATGAGCAGTTCTTC.

This chain links TRBV7-7 with TRBJ2-2, with a weak D call TRBD2 (6 bases). The germline CDR1 and CDR2 sequences are SSHAT and FNYEAQ (reference sequence). V lost 5 bases and J lost 7, with 26 bases in between. The CDR3 is 18 amino acids. DNA of the CDR3: TGTGCCAGCAGCGATTCTGACAGAAATGGGGGGTACGGCGGGGAGCTGTTTTTT. This translates into CASSDSDRNGGYGGELFF.

The chain employs TRBV28 and TRBJ2-3, with TRBD1 as a possible D gene (6 bases). Germline V gene sequence: CDR1 MDHEN, CDR2 SYDVKM. This CDR3 spans 13 amino acids. Trimming took 6 bases from V and 8 from J, leaving 15 bases between them. The CDR3 is CASSRGQPGTQYF. CDR3 DNA: TGTGCCAGCAGCCGAGGACAGCCGGGTACGCAGTATTTT.

V usage is TRBV7-9 and J usage is TRBJ2-3, with TRBD2 as a possible D gene (6 bases). This CDR3 is 14 amino acids long. V was pared by 5 bases and J by 2 bases, with 11 bases between. Per germline, CDR1 SEHNR and CDR2 FQNEAQ (reference sequence). The CDR3, as DNA: TGTGCCAGCAGCCCGGGACTTTCCACAGATACGCAGTATTTT. The encoded protein is CASSPGLSTDTQYF.

This clone was seen just once. The chain employs TRBV18 and TRBJ1-6; 10 nucleotides agree with TRBD1. The CDR3 is made up of 14 amino acids. Germline CDR1 and CDR2: KGHSH and LQKENI. The junction had 3 bases not matched to a gene; V was cut back by 6 bases and J by 7 bases. CDR3 in DNA: TGTGCCAGCTCCCAGGGACAGGGGAATTCACCCCTCCACTTT. This translates into CASSQGQGNSPLHF.

With respect to this clone: The sample has other DNA sequences that encode this CDR3 too. The rearrangement uses TRBV15 and TRBJ1-1; unclear D gene. V was cut by 3 bases and J by 4 bases, with 15 bases left in between. CDR3 size: 15 residues. Per germline, CDR1 LNHNV and CDR2 YYDKDF (reference sequence). The CDR3, as DNA: TGTGCCACCAGCAGCGGAGGAGTCCCCGGCACTGAAGCTTTCTTT. It codes for CATSSGGVPGTEAFF.

The chain uses TRBV6-2 or TRBV6-3 and TRBJ2-3; the match to TRBD2 covers 8 bases. Germline values: CDR1 MNHEY, CDR2 SVGEGT. V lost 3 bases, J lost 4 bases, and 9 bases stayed unmatched. This CDR3 region has 16 residues. CDR3 sequence (DNA): TGTGCCAGCAGTTATCCGACCGGGAGGGCAGCAGATACGCAGTATTTT. Its protein is CASSYPTGRAADTQYF.

The rearrangement joins TRBV5-1 to TRBJ2-7; D remains unclear. The V end was cut by 4 bases, the J end by 2 bases, with 7 bases between. Germline V gives CDR1 SGHRS, CDR2 YFSETQ. The CDR3 extends over 12 amino acids. CDR3 in DNA: TGCGCCAGCAGCACGGGTGCCTACGAGCAGTACTTC. Amino acids: CASSTGAYEQYF.

The chain is built from TRBV5-1 and TRBJ1-2, with 7 bases matching TRBD1. Germline V lookup: CDR1 SGHRS, CDR2 YFSETQ. CDR3 size: 15 residues. The V and J ends lost 0 bases and 3 bases, in that order; junction bases with no gene match: 5. The DNA for the CDR3 is TGCGCCAGCAGCTTGGATGGAGGGGGCGACTATGGCTACACCTTC. Protein: CASSLDGGGDYGYTF.

The J gene is TRBJ2-2, the V gene TRBV29-1, with a possible D match to TRBD2 (7 bases). The V gene's germline CDR1 is SQVTM and CDR2 ANQGSEA. This CDR3 is 13 amino acids long. The DNA of the CDR3 is TGCAGTGGACGCCGGGGGGCTGAGGGGGAGCTGTTTTTT. This sequence encodes CSGRRGAEGELFF.

V gene TRBV7-3 combines with J gene TRBJ2-1, with D uncertain. In germline, CDR1 is SGHTA, CDR2 FQGTGA. V lost 5 bases and J lost 4, with 15 bases in between. The CDR3 has 15 residues. The DNA of the CDR3 is TGTGCCAGCAGCCCCTCCCGCGGCACTTACAATGAGCAGTTCTTC. This encodes CASSPSRGTYNEQFF.

CDR3 DNA: TGTGCCAGCAGCTTAGCGTGGGAGGGGAACTATGGCTACACCTTC. This gives the protein CASSLAWEGNYGYTF. The chain recombines TRBV7-9 with TRBJ1-2, with a weak D call TRBD1 (5 bases). Germline CDR1 reads SEHNR; CDR2 reads FQNEAQ (reference sequence). Deletions cut 0 bases from V and 2 bases from J, with 10 bases between. CDR3 length equals 15 residues.

This clone was seen a few times. V is TRBV2 and J is TRBJ2-7, with 7 bases that match TRBD1. Per the germline V gene, CDR1 is SNHLY and CDR2 is FYNNEI. With V trimmed by 7 bases and J by 5 bases, 11 bases remained unmatched. This CDR3 has 14 residues. DNA for the CDR3: TGTGCCAGCAAATCCGACAGGGCGTACGACGAGCAGTACTTC. Its translation is CASKSDRAYDEQYF.

The DNA for the CDR3 is TGTGCCACCAGTGACCGAGCGGGGGTCGCGGATACGCAGTATTTT. It codes for CATSDRAGVADTQYF. The V gene is TRBV24-1, the J gene TRBJ2-3, with 8 nucleotides matching TRBD2. The CDR3 consists of 15 residues. The ends lost 4 bases at V and 6 bases at J; junction bases unmatched: 8. Germline CDR1 KGHDR, CDR2 SFDVKD.

The chain recombines TRBV5-4 with TRBJ2-3; TRBD2 matches 7 bases. Trimming took 2 bases from V and 5 from J; bases not matched to a gene: 5. The CDR3 is 14 residues long. CDR1 and CDR2 from the germline V gene are SGHNT and YYREEE (reference sequence). CDR3 DNA: TGTGCCAGCAGCTTTGGGACTAAAGGAGATACGCAGTATTTT. This encodes CASSFGTKGDTQYF.

The chain employs TRBV6-5 and TRBJ2-3, with 8 bases identical to TRBD2. After removal of 8 bases from V and 0 bases from J, the junction contained 1 base not matched to a gene. The CDR3 runs to 13 residues. CDR1 is MNHEY, CDR2 SVGAGI, per germline. The CDR3 loop is CASGGGSTDTQYF. The CDR3 DNA is TGTGCCAGCGGCGGGGGGAGCACAGATACGCAGTATTTT.